The 32 T cell receptor beta chains listed next were all sequenced from one sample in a study of blood T cell repertoires in COVID-19. The assay was immunoSEQ multiplex PCR, and TCRdb's table has in-frame clones only and misses some. The sample holds roughly 190,000 clones, about nine tenths seen once. Source material: peripheral blood. All receptors derive from a man aged 25-45 years with acute or convalescent COVID-19.

The chain has TRBV5-1 and TRBJ2-5; 8 bases are a match to TRBD2. The CDR3 consists of 14 residues. Unmatched junction bases numbered 9, after V lost 6 bases and J lost 5 bases. Per germline, CDR1 SGHRS and CDR2 YFSETQ. The CDR3 sequence is CASTLGRGGETQYF. Written as DNA, the CDR3 is TGCGCCAGCACCCTCGGGAGGGGTGGCGAGACCCAGTACTTC.

This chain joins TRBV2 and TRBJ2-7; unclear D gene. V was pared by 3 bases and J by 0 bases, with 9 bases between. CDR3 length: 14 amino acids. Germline values: CDR1 SNHLY, CDR2 FYNNEI. The CDR3 region has the DNA TGTGCCAGCAGTGATTCGCGCCCCTCCTACGAGCAGTACTTC. This sequence encodes CASSDSRPSYEQYF.

The rearrangement uses TRBV28 and TRBJ2-7; TRBD2 aligns across 8 bases. The CDR3 runs to 14 residues. J gave up 2 bases and V 3 bases, and 3 bases lay outside the gene matches. CDR1 MDHEN and CDR2 SYDVKM come from the germline V gene. CDR3 region: CASSFAGGPYEQYF. The CDR3 DNA reads as TGTGCCAGCAGTTTTGCGGGAGGCCCCTACGAGCAGTACTTC. Full variable domain (remainder filled in from reference TRBV28 and TRBJ2-7): DVKVTQSSRYLVKRTGEKVFLECVQDMDHENMFWYRQDPGLGLRLIYFSYDVKMKEKGDIPEGYSVSREKKERFSLILESASTNQTSMYLCASSFAGGPYEQYFGPGTRLTVT.

The V call is TRBV5-4, the J call TRBJ1-6, with TRBD1 as a possible D gene (5 bases). This CDR3 has 14 residues. The germline V and J ends were trimmed by 3 bases and 7 bases, with 11 bases remaining between them. CDR1 is SGHNT, CDR2 YYREEE, per germline (reference sequence). CDR3 nucleotides: TGTGCCAGCAGCTCAGGGAGGCAAAATTCACCCCTCCACTTT. It yields the protein CASSSGRQNSPLHF.

This chain links TRBV30 with TRBJ2-3; D is unresolved. V lost 2 bases and J 3 bases, leaving 6 bases between the germline ends. The CDR3 runs 12 residues. Germline V gene sequence: CDR1 GTSNPN, CDR2 SVGIG (reference sequence). CDR3 DNA sequence: TGTGCCTGGAGTCCCGGTACAGATACGCAGTATTTT. Translating it yields CAWSPGTDTQYF.

This clone appeared a single time. This chain links TRBV13 with TRBJ1-2; 9 nucleotides line up with TRBD1. The V gene end was trimmed by 5 bases and the J gene end by 0 bases; junction bases not matched to a gene: 1. Germline loops: CDR1 PRHDT, CDR2 FYEKMQ (reference sequence). This CDR3 is 14 amino acids long. The DNA for the CDR3 is TGTGCCAGCAGCCGACAGGGGGCTAACTATGGCTACACCTTC. Translating gives CASSRQGANYGYTF.

This chain links TRBV19 with TRBJ1-3; tentatively, D is TRBD1 (5 bases). The CDR3 is made up of 14 amino acids. Per germline, CDR1 LNHDA and CDR2 SQIVND (reference sequence). The V end was cut by 7 bases, the J end by 0 bases, with 10 bases between. The CDR3 here is CASTWGSSGNTIYF. The DNA of the CDR3 is TGTGCCAGTACTTGGGGCTCCTCTGGAAACACCATATATTTT. The variable domain in full, completed from reference TRBV19 and TRBJ1-3, reads DGGITQSPKYLFRKEGQNVTLSCEQNLNHDAMYWYRQDPGQGLRLIYYSQIVNDFQKGDIAEGYSVSREKKESFPLTVTSAQKNPTAFYLCASTWGSSGNTIYFGEGSWLTVV.

This chain joins TRBV13 and TRBJ1-1; 7 positions agree with TRBD1. This CDR3 spans 16 amino acids. Germline CDR1 reads PRHDT; CDR2 reads FYEKMQ (reference sequence). J lost 5 bases, V lost 5 bases, and 14 bases had no gene match. The CDR3 DNA reads as TGTGCCAGCAGCCCTAGGGCGGGAGGGGGCAGGACTGAAGCTTTCTTT. The encoded protein is CASSPRAGGGRTEAFF. Full variable domain (rest looked up from reference TRBV13 and TRBJ1-1): AAGVIQSPRHLIKEKRETATLKCYPIPRHDTVYWYQQGPGQDPQFLISFYEKMQSDKGSIPDRFSAQQFSDYHSELNMSSLELGDSALYFCASSPRAGGGRTEAFFGQGTRLTVV.

A few counts support this clone. V gene TRBV28 combines with J gene TRBJ2-6; D is possibly TRBD1 (6 bases). The ends were cut back, 5 bases at V and 6 bases at J, with 20 bases in the middle. The CDR3 length is 17 residues. The germline CDR1 and CDR2 sequences are MDHEN and SYDVKM. CDR3 sequence: CASSPPARQAVANVLTF. DNA of the CDR3: TGTGCCAGCAGTCCGCCAGCGAGACAGGCGGTGGCCAACGTCCTGACTTTC.

The V gene is TRBV11-2, the J gene TRBJ1-3, with 8 bases that match TRBD1. Trimming at V came to 4 bases and at J to 2 bases, leaving 10 bases not matched to a gene. There are 17 residues in the CDR3. Germline assignment: CDR1 SGHAT and CDR2 FQNNGV. Written as DNA, the CDR3 is TGTGCCAGCAGCTACACATTGTCCAGGGGGCCTGGAAACACCATATATTTT. Its translation: CASSYTLSRGPGNTIYF. Looking up the rest from reference TRBV11-2 and TRBJ1-3 gives the full variable domain: EAGVAQSPRYKIIEKRQSVAFWCNPISGHATLYWYQQILGQGPKLLIQFQNNGVVDDSQLPKDRFSAERLKGVDSTLKIQPAKLEDSAVYLCASSYTLSRGPGNTIYFGEGSWLTVV.

The genes are TRBV5-1 and TRBJ1-2, with 7 bases matching TRBD1. Germline assignment: CDR1 SGHRS and CDR2 YFSETQ. Trimming took 5 bases from V and 4 from J; bases not matched to a gene: 5. The CDR3 is 13 residues long. CDR3 loop: CASSPGGSYGYTF. The CDR3 DNA follows: TGCGCCAGCAGTCCAGGGGGAAGCTATGGCTACACCTTC.

As concerns this clone: The sample holds other DNA sequences that translate to the same CDR3. The genes are TRBV12-3 or TRBV12-4 and TRBJ1-5; no clear D. The CDR3 is made up of 11 amino acids. Between the trimmed V and J ends, which lost 3 bases and 9 bases, there was a span of 6 bases. The chain's CDR3 is CASSFRGPQHF. Written as DNA, the CDR3 is TGTGCCAGCAGTTTCAGAGGGCCCCAGCATTTT.

The chain has TRBV5-4 and TRBJ1-1, with a possible D match to TRBD1 (6 bases). The CDR3 is 17 residues long. V was pared by 4 bases and J by 5 bases, with 24 bases between. The germline gives CDR1 SGHNT, CDR2 YYREEE (reference sequence). The CDR3 nucleotides read TGTGCCAGCAGCCCTCTTAAAGGGGGAACCAAGAGGACTGAAGCTTTCTTT. Protein product: CASSPLKGGTKRTEAFF.

The V gene is TRBV7-3, the J gene TRBJ1-4; weak D call: TRBD1 (5 bases). The germline CDR1 and CDR2 sequences are SGHTA and FQGTGA. The CDR3 is made up of 16 amino acids. Trimming took 5 bases from V and 7 from J, leaving 20 bases between them. The CDR3 protein is CASSPAPAGWGEKLFF. For the CDR3, the DNA is TGTGCCAGCAGCCCCGCCCCGGCAGGGTGGGGTGAAAAACTGTTTTTT.

The J gene is TRBJ1-2, the V gene TRBV18, with D hard to call. Per the germline V gene, CDR1 is KGHSH and CDR2 is LQKENI. The CDR3 is 12 amino acids. Trimming took off 6 bases at V and 3 bases at J, with 8 bases between the two ends. The CDR3: CASSRLDYGYTF. The CDR3 coding sequence is TGTGCCAGCTCCCGCTTAGACTATGGCTACACCTTC.

The CDR3 region is CASSDKSWNTEAFF. For the CDR3, the DNA is TGTGCCAGCAGTGATAAGAGCTGGAACACTGAAGCTTTCTTT. The chain uses TRBV6-1 and TRBJ1-1; no clear D. This CDR3 contains 14 residues. Per germline, CDR1 MNHNS and CDR2 SASEGT. Between the trimmed V and J ends, which lost 3 bases and 1 base, there was a span of 9 bases.

The chain carries TRBV4-2 and TRBJ2-7; 10 bases are a match to TRBD1. The CDR3 runs to 14 residues. CDR1 is LGHNA and CDR2 is YNFKEQ in the germline V gene. V gave up 6 bases and J gave up 2 bases; unmatched junction bases: 4. Here the CDR3 reads CASSRDRGAYEQYF. In nucleotides, the CDR3 is TGTGCCAGCAGTCGGGACAGGGGAGCCTACGAGCAGTACTTC.

The chain couples TRBV18 to TRBJ1-3; 8 positions agree with TRBD1. CDR1 and CDR2 from the germline V gene are KGHSH and LQKENI. CDR3 length: 15 amino acids. V lost 4 bases, J lost 3 bases, and 5 bases stayed unmatched. Written as DNA, the CDR3 is TGTGCCAGCTCACTCCAGGGGGCGCTTGGAAACACCATATATTTT. Its translation is CASSLQGALGNTIYF.

This clone came up once. CDR3 sequence reads: CASSSGRGNQPQHF. In nucleotides, the CDR3 is TGTGCCAGCAGTTCGGGAAGGGGGAATCAGCCCCAGCATTTT. The rearrangement joins TRBV6-5 to TRBJ1-5; D is possibly TRBD1 (6 bases). The length of the CDR3 is 14 residues. From germline, CDR1 is MNHEY and CDR2 SVGAGI. V lost 4 bases and J 4 bases, leaving 11 bases between the germline ends.

The V call is TRBV5-8, the J call TRBJ2-7, with 8 nucleotides matching TRBD1. Germline CDR1 is SGHTS and CDR2 is YDEGEE. The J segment lost 3 bases and the V segment lost 3 bases, leaving 2 bases of the junction unmatched. This CDR3 contains 13 residues. CDR3 nucleotides: TGTGCCAGCAGCTACGGACAGGGCTACGAGCAGTACTTC. The encoded protein is CASSYGQGYEQYF.

V usage is TRBV21-1 and J usage is TRBJ2-7; TRBD2 is taken as the D call from the table, unchecked against the DNA. TRBV21-1 is recorded as a pseudogene. The CDR3 contains 14 residues. The CDR3 region has the DNA TGTGCCAGCAGCAAGGGTCCTAGCACCCACGAGCAGTACTTC. Protein product: CASSKGPSTHEQYF.

The chain employs TRBV14 and TRBJ2-7; 7 bases agree with TRBD1. V shed 4 bases and J 0 bases; nucleotides not matched to a gene: 6. This CDR3 is built from 15 residues. From germline, CDR1 is SGHDN and CDR2 FVKESK. DNA for the CDR3: TGTGCCAGCAGCCTAGAGACAGGGAGCTCCTACGAGCAGTACTTC. Encoded protein: CASSLETGSSYEQYF.

The J gene is TRBJ2-1, the V gene TRBV7-8; 9 bases align to TRBD2. J lost 2 bases, V lost 1 base, and 9 bases had no gene match. The germline V gene has CDR1 SGHVS and CDR2 FQNEAQ. This CDR3 has 18 amino acids. DNA of the CDR3: TGTGCCAGCAGCTTAGTTTCTGGGGCTAGCGGGACCTACAATGAGCAGTTCTTC. Encoded protein: CASSLVSGASGTYNEQFF.

The rearrangement joins TRBV11-2 to TRBJ2-2; D possibly corresponds to TRBD1 (5 bases). CDR3 length: 14 residues. The V gene's germline CDR1 is SGHAT and CDR2 FQNNGV. Deletions cut 0 bases from V and 6 bases from J, with 8 bases between. The chain's CDR3 is CASSLERQSGELFF. CDR3 in DNA: TGTGCCAGCAGCTTAGAAAGACAGTCCGGGGAGCTGTTTTTT.

The chain joins TRBV5-1 to TRBJ2-5, with D unresolved. Germline V lookup: CDR1 SGHRS, CDR2 YFSETQ. CDR3 length: 14 amino acids. V gave up 2 bases and J gave up 1 base, with 9 bases separating them. CDR3 coding DNA: TGCGCCAGCAGCTTACAACCTTCCCAAGAGACCCAGTACTTC. Encoded protein: CASSLQPSQETQYF.

This clone is a singleton in its sample. V is TRBV19 and J is TRBJ2-1; possibly TRBD2 for D (6 bases). Germline V gene lookup returns CDR1 LNHDA and CDR2 SQIVND (reference sequence). The CDR3 sequence is 14 residues long. V was cut by 8 bases and J by 9 bases, with 20 bases left in between. In DNA form, the CDR3 reads TGTGCCAGTCATGGACTAAGCGTGAATAGTGAGCAGTTCTTC. This gives the protein CASHGLSVNSEQFF.

With regard to this clone: Within the sample, other DNA sequences also encode this same CDR3. The chain is built from TRBV9 and TRBJ1-6; 7 bases are shared with TRBD1. The germline CDR1 and CDR2 sequences are SGDLS and YYNGEE. This CDR3 spans 15 amino acids. Trimming removed 4 bases from V and 3 bases from J; junction bases left unmatched: 4. In nucleotides, the CDR3 is TGTGCCAGCAGCTCCGGGGACAGCTATAATTCACCCCTCCACTTT. Translating gives CASSSGDSYNSPLHF. Looking up the rest from reference TRBV9 and TRBJ1-6 gives the full variable domain: DSGVTQTPKHLITATGQRVTLRCSPRSGDLSVYWYQQSLDQGLQFLIQYYNGEERAKGNILERFSAQQFPDLHSELNLSSLELGDSALYFCASSSGDSYNSPLHFGNGTRLTVT.

The sample holds one count of this clone. V gene TRBV9 combines with J gene TRBJ2-1, with D unclear. The ends were cut back, 4 bases at V and 5 bases at J, with 16 bases in the middle. Germline CDR1 is SGDLS and CDR2 is YYNGEE. The CDR3 is made up of 15 amino acids. Here the CDR3 reads CASSLSPSRDNEQFF. The DNA of the CDR3 is TGTGCCAGCAGCCTAAGCCCCAGCCGGGACAATGAGCAGTTCTTC.

The V call is TRBV30, the J call TRBJ1-4; D might be TRBD1 (5 bases). Germline loops: CDR1 GTSNPN, CDR2 SVGIG (reference sequence). Trimming cost V 2 bases and J 6 bases, with 13 bases left between them. The CDR3 covers 14 residues. The CDR3 sequence is CAWSRKGGDEKLFF. As DNA, the CDR3 is TGTGCCTGGAGTAGAAAGGGAGGGGATGAAAAACTGTTTTTT.

This chain uses TRBV6-2 or TRBV6-3 with TRBJ1-2; TRBD1 might be the D (6 bases). Germline CDR1 and CDR2: MNHEY and SVGEGT. Trimming shortened V by 4 bases and J by 5 bases, and 8 bases separated the two germline ends. The CDR3 contains 12 residues. CDR3 residues: CASSFGQYGYTF. DNA of the CDR3: TGTGCCAGCAGTTTCGGACAGTATGGCTACACCTTC.

The chain joins TRBV6-5 to TRBJ2-7; 7 nucleotides line up with TRBD1. With V trimmed by 8 bases and J by 3 bases, 13 bases remained unmatched. Germline V gene data show CDR1 as MNHEY and CDR2 as SVGAGI. The length of the CDR3 is 15 residues. The CDR3 DNA follows: TGTGCCAGCTCCTATAGAGGGGGCAGACACTACGAGCAGTACTTC. Translated: CASSYRGGRHYEQYF.

This chain links TRBV30 with TRBJ1-2, with 8 bases that match TRBD1. The CDR3 runs to 12 residues. Germline V gene data show CDR1 as GTSNPN and CDR2 as SVGIG (reference sequence). V trimming: 2 bases; J trimming: 7 bases; junction bases outside the gene matches: 3. The CDR3 region is CAWSQGAGGYTF. The CDR3 bases are TGTGCCTGGAGTCAGGGGGCGGGTGGCTACACCTTC.